The 28 T cell receptor beta chains listed next were all sequenced from one sample in a study of blood T cell repertoires in COVID-19. Repertoires were generated with immunoSEQ multiplex PCR, while TCRdb's copy carries only in-frame clones and drops some. The sample records 150,000 to 200,000 clones, about 80% being singletons. The sequenced sample was peripheral blood. Receptor source: a human donor with acute or convalescent COVID-19. The donor label of this sample is uncertain.

The V and J genes are TRBV18 and TRBJ1-1, with D unresolved. Per germline, CDR1 KGHSH and CDR2 LQKENI. The ends were cut back, 5 bases at V and 2 bases at J, with 3 bases in the middle. This CDR3 is built from 11 residues. The DNA for the CDR3 is TGTGCCAGCTCAATAAACACTGAAGCTTTCTTT. Translation gives CASSINTEAFF.

This rearrangement joins TRBV19 to TRBJ1-5, with D perhaps matching TRBD1 (5 bases). The CDR3 spans 14 residues. V shed 2 bases and J shed 5 bases, with 10 bases lying between them. CDR1 and CDR2 from the germline V gene are LNHDA and SQIVND (reference sequence). The CDR3 nucleotides are TGTGCCAGTAGTATAAAGACAGTCTATCAGCCCCAGCATTTT. This codes for CASSIKTVYQPQHF.

The chain combines TRBV27 with TRBJ2-7, with 9 bases identical to TRBD1. J lost 6 bases, V lost 4 bases, and 7 bases had no gene match. This CDR3 comprises 14 residues. Germline V gives CDR1 MNHEY, CDR2 SMNVEV (reference sequence). The CDR3 region is CASSSPGTGFEQYF. CDR3 in DNA: TGTGCCAGCAGTTCCCCCGGGACAGGGTTCGAGCAGTACTTC.

V gene TRBV4-1 combines with J gene TRBJ2-5; 12 bases line up with TRBD2. The V gene end was trimmed by 4 bases and the J gene end by 5 bases; junction bases not matched to a gene: 17. In germline, CDR1 is MGHRA, CDR2 YSYEKL. The CDR3 spans 19 residues. This CDR3 is CASSPDFQFLAGGAETQYF. CDR3 in DNA: TGCGCCAGCAGCCCCGATTTCCAGTTCCTAGCGGGGGGGGCGGAGACCCAGTACTTC.

The chain carries TRBV6-1 and TRBJ1-2, with D uncertain. Germline assignment: CDR1 MNHNS and CDR2 SASEGT. The V gene lost 2 bases and the J gene lost 9 bases, with 4 bases spanning the gap. This CDR3 region has 10 residues. The CDR3 sequence is CASSEFSYTF. The CDR3 coding sequence is TGTGCCAGCAGTGAATTCAGCTACACCTTC.

The chain couples TRBV3-1 (or the pseudogene TRBV3-2) to TRBJ2-1, with TRBD2 matching over 10 bases. This CDR3 has 17 residues. V shed 0 bases, J shed 5 bases, and the junction held 7 bases outside the gene matches. CDR1 is LGHDT, CDR2 YNNKEL, per germline (reference sequence). In DNA form, the CDR3 reads TGTGCCAGCAGCCAAGATCTCGTACTAGCGGGAAACAATGAGCAGTTCTTC. The encoded protein is CASSQDLVLAGNNEQFF.

The sample holds a few counts of this clone. This rearrangement joins TRBV7-9 to TRBJ2-1; possible D gene TRBD1, 6 bases. Germline assignment: CDR1 SEHNR and CDR2 FQNEAQ (reference sequence). V was shortened by 3 bases and J by 3 bases, with 9 bases between the two germline ends. The CDR3 runs 14 residues. CDR3 protein: CASSFNRVYNEQFF. The DNA for the CDR3 is TGTGCCAGCAGCTTTAACAGGGTCTACAATGAGCAGTTCTTC.

The genes are TRBV7-2 and TRBJ2-5, with 7 bases identical to TRBD2. The length of the CDR3 is 14 residues. The germline gives CDR1 SGHTA, CDR2 FQGNSA. The ends lost 4 bases at V and 5 bases at J; junction bases unmatched: 7. CDR3 sequence (DNA): TGTGCCAGCAGCTGGCGGACTAGTGGGGAGACCCAGTACTTC. This codes for CASSWRTSGETQYF.

The J gene is TRBJ2-3, the V gene TRBV11-2; TRBD2 is a possible D gene (5 bases). This CDR3 comprises 14 residues. V gave up 0 bases and J gave up 4 bases, with 8 bases separating them. Per germline, CDR1 SGHAT and CDR2 FQNNGV. Here the CDR3 reads CASSLDAGPDTQYF. The CDR3 coding sequence is TGTGCCAGCAGCTTAGATGCGGGTCCAGATACGCAGTATTTT.

The chain employs TRBV6-5 and TRBJ2-1; D might be TRBD2 (5 bases). Germline V gene sequence: CDR1 MNHEY, CDR2 SVGAGI. V was cut by 6 bases and J by 6 bases, with 15 bases left in between. CDR3 length equals 14 residues. The CDR3: CASSFLLGGNEQFF. As DNA, the CDR3 is TGTGCCAGCAGCTTTCTCCTAGGAGGCAATGAGCAGTTCTTC.

This clone has just a few counts. The chain joins TRBV2 to TRBJ1-2, with TRBD1 as a possible D gene (5 bases). The V end was cut by 6 bases, the J end by 1 base, with 12 bases between. The CDR3 is made up of 14 amino acids. Germline V lookup: CDR1 SNHLY, CDR2 FYNNEI. The CDR3, as DNA: TGTGCCAGCAGAATAGCGGGGGGTAACTATGGCTACACCTTC. Its translation is CASRIAGGNYGYTF.

The chain recombines TRBV5-1 with TRBJ2-1, with 7 positions matching TRBD2. CDR1 is SGHRS, CDR2 YFSETQ, per germline. This CDR3 spans 16 amino acids. The ends lost 1 base at V and 8 bases at J; junction bases unmatched: 12. In DNA, the CDR3 is TGCGCCAGCAGCTTGAGGTGGGAGGGCCGGGTCGATGAGCAGTTCTTC. This encodes CASSLRWEGRVDEQFF. Looking up the rest from reference TRBV5-1 and TRBJ2-1 gives the full variable domain: KAGVTQTPRYLIKTRGQQVTLSCSPISGHRSVSWYQQTPGQGLQFLFEYFSETQRNKGNFPGRFSGRQFSNSRSEMNVSTLELGDSALYLCASSLRWEGRVDEQFFGPGTRLTVL.

This chain links TRBV6-4 with TRBJ2-3; TRBD2 matches 9 bases. Unmatched junction bases numbered 8, after V lost 4 bases and J lost 6 bases. Germline V gene lookup returns CDR1 MRHNA and CDR2 SNTAGT. The CDR3 covers 15 residues. The CDR3 sequence is CASSAELAGYDTQYF. Here the CDR3 DNA reads TGTGCCAGCAGTGCGGAGCTAGCGGGATACGATACGCAGTATTTT.

V is TRBV7-3 and J is TRBJ2-1, with TRBD2 matching over 10 bases. This CDR3 region has 16 residues. Per germline, CDR1 SGHTA and CDR2 FQGTGA. The trim removed 5 bases at V and 7 bases at J, leaving 11 bases unmatched. CDR3 residues: CASSPAPSGGVNEQFF. The CDR3 region has the DNA TGTGCCAGCAGCCCAGCCCCCAGCGGGGGGGTTAATGAGCAGTTCTTC.

The chain is built from TRBV7-2 and TRBJ2-7, with D perhaps TRBD2 (6 bases). The CDR3 covers 16 residues. Between the trimmed V and J ends, which lost 1 base and 1 base, there was a span of 14 bases. Germline lookup yields CDR1 SGHTA and CDR2 FQGNSA. The CDR3 protein is CASSLGVGLASYEQYF. The CDR3 DNA reads TGTGCCAGCAGCTTAGGGGTGGGGCTAGCGTCCTACGAGCAGTACTTC.

This chain joins TRBV7-2 and TRBJ2-7; TRBD1 matches at 9 bases. From germline, CDR1 is SGHTA and CDR2 FQGNSA. This CDR3 contains 15 residues. J lost 3 bases, V lost 2 bases, and 5 bases had no gene match. CDR3 residues: CASSLNRGRRYEQYF. In nucleotides, the CDR3 is TGTGCCAGCAGCTTAAACAGGGGGCGACGCTACGAGCAGTACTTC.

V is TRBV6-6 and J is TRBJ1-2; 8 bases are a match to TRBD1. In germline, CDR1 is MNHNY, CDR2 SVGAGI (reference sequence). V gave up 5 bases and J gave up 8 bases; unmatched junction bases: 7. The CDR3 contains 13 residues. The CDR3 DNA reads as TGTGCCAGCAGTCCCGACAGGGGATCGGGCTACACCTTC. Translating gives CASSPDRGSGYTF.

The V and J genes are TRBV5-1 and TRBJ2-2; weak D call: TRBD2 (6 bases). CDR3 length: 15 residues. Per the germline V gene, CDR1 is SGHRS and CDR2 is YFSETQ. Deletions cut 2 bases from V and 4 bases from J, with 12 bases between. Here the CDR3 reads CASSLDGLSTGELFF. CDR3 DNA sequence: TGCGCCAGCAGCTTAGACGGACTATCCACCGGGGAGCTGTTTTTT.

This clone appeared a single time. This CDR3 reads CASLYRVENIQYF. CDR3 bases: TGTGCCAGCCTATACAGGGTTGAGAACATTCAGTACTTC. V usage is TRBV28 and J usage is TRBJ2-4; possible D gene TRBD1, 6 bases. There are 13 residues in the CDR3. Trimming pared 8 bases from V and 7 bases from J, leaving 15 bases between. CDR1 and CDR2 from the germline V gene are MDHEN and SYDVKM.

This chain connects TRBV28 to TRBJ2-3, with 13 bases lining up with TRBD2. There are 19 residues in the CDR3. V shed 10 bases, J shed 3 bases, and the junction held 19 bases outside the gene matches. Germline CDR1 is MDHEN and CDR2 is SYDVKM. CDR3 sequence reads: CATGKDGLAGELGTDTQYF. CDR3 in DNA: TGTGCCACCGGGAAAGACGGACTAGCGGGAGAGTTGGGAACAGATACGCAGTATTTT.

This chain links TRBV12-3 or TRBV12-4 with TRBJ2-3, with 7 bases that match TRBD2. The CDR3 spans 13 residues. Trimming removed 3 bases from V and 9 bases from J; junction bases left unmatched: 6. The CDR3 region has the DNA TGTGCCAGCAGTTTCGATCAGGGAGGGACGCAGTATTTT. Its protein product is CASSFDQGGTQYF.

This clone was counted a single time. The gene calls are TRBV4-1 and TRBJ2-3; 11 bases agree with TRBD2. After removal of 3 bases from V and 8 bases from J, the junction contained 13 bases not matched to a gene. CDR3 length: 17 amino acids. Germline CDR1 is MGHRA and CDR2 is YSYEKL. CDR3 DNA: TGCGCCAGCAGCCACATACTAGCGGGAGCAGGGGAAGGTACGCAGTATTTT. It is translated as CASSHILAGAGEGTQYF.

V and J are TRBV19 and TRBJ1-1; 9 bases are shared with TRBD1. Germline V gene lookup returns CDR1 LNHDA and CDR2 SQIVND (reference sequence). The CDR3 runs 15 residues. V was pared by 7 bases and J by 1 base, with 7 bases of the junction left unmatched. The CDR3 DNA reads TGTGCCAGTACTGGACAGGGGTCGAGGAACACTGAAGCTTTCTTT. Translated: CASTGQGSRNTEAFF.

The chain carries TRBV5-6 and TRBJ2-2; tentative D call: TRBD1 (5 bases). The CDR3 consists of 13 residues. CDR1 and CDR2 (germline): SGHDT, YYEEEE. Between the trimmed V and J ends, which lost 6 bases and 6 bases, there was a span of 12 bases. Here the CDR3 reads CASTFSRAGELFF. DNA for the CDR3: TGTGCCAGCACCTTTTCCAGGGCCGGGGAGCTGTTTTTT.

J is TRBJ1-2 and V is TRBV30, with unresolved D. The CDR3 totals 12 residues. CDR1 is GTSNPN, CDR2 SVGIG, per germline (reference sequence). V was pared by 7 bases and J by 7 bases, with 16 bases between. CDR3 region: CAFGTKFGGYTF. Written as DNA, the CDR3 is TGTGCCTTCGGTACGAAATTTGGTGGCTACACCTTC.

CDR3 nucleotide sequence: TGTGCCAGCAGCCGCGCGGGAGGAGGCGAGCAGTACTTC. Translating it yields CASSRAGGGEQYF. V and J are TRBV5-4 and TRBJ2-7; 8 bases agree with TRBD2. V was pared by 4 bases and J by 6 bases, with 6 bases of the junction left unmatched. The CDR3 is made up of 13 amino acids. CDR1 and CDR2 from the germline V gene are SGHNT and YYREEE (reference sequence).

This clone was seen more than once but under ten times. CDR3 loop: CASSSDTEKLFF. The CDR3 DNA follows: TGTGCCAGCAGCTCCGACACTGAAAAACTGTTTTTT. This chain uses TRBV7-9 with TRBJ1-4; D ambiguous. This CDR3 is built from 12 residues. Germline CDR1 and CDR2: SEHNR and FQNEAQ (reference sequence). V was clipped by 4 bases and J by 7 bases, with 7 bases between them.

The genes are TRBV27 and TRBJ1-1; TRBD1 matches at 12 bases. The V segment lost 7 bases and the J segment 5 bases; nucleotides outside the gene matches: 5. The CDR3 sequence is 14 residues long. Germline CDR1 MNHEY, CDR2 SMNVEV (reference sequence). CDR3 loop: CASKGTGGRTEAFF. The CDR3, as DNA: TGTGCCAGCAAGGGGACAGGGGGCCGTACTGAAGCTTTCTTT.